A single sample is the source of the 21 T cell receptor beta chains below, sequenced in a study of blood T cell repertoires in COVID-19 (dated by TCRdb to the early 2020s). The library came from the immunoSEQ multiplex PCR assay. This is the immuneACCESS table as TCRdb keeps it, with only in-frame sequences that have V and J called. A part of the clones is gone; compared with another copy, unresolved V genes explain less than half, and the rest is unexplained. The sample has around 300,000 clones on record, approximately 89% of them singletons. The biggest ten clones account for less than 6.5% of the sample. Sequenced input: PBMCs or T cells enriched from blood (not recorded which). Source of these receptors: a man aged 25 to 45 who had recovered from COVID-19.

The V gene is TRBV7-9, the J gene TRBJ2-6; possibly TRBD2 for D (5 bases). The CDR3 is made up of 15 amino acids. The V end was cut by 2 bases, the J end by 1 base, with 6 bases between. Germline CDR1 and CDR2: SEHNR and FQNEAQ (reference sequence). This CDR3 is CASSLRGSGANVLTF. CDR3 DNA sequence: TGTGCCAGCAGCTTACGGGGATCTGGGGCCAACGTCCTGACTTTC.

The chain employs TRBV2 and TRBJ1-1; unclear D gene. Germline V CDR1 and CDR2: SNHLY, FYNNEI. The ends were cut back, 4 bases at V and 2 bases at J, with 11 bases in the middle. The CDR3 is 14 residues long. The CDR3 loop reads CASSVVALNTEAFF. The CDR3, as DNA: TGTGCCAGCAGTGTCGTCGCACTAAACACTGAAGCTTTCTTT.

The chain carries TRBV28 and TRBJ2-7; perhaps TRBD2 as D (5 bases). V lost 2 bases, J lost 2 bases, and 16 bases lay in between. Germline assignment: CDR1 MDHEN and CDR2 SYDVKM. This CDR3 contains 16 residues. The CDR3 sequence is CASSLILASPPYEQYF. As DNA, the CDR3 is TGTGCCAGCAGTTTAATTCTAGCAAGCCCCCCCTACGAGCAGTACTTC.

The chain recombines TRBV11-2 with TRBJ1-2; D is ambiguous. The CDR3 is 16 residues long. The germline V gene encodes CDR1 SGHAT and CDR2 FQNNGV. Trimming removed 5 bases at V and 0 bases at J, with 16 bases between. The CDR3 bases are TGTGCCAGCAGCCAAGATGCGGGGTGGTCTAACTATGGCTACACCTTC. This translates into CASSQDAGWSNYGYTF.

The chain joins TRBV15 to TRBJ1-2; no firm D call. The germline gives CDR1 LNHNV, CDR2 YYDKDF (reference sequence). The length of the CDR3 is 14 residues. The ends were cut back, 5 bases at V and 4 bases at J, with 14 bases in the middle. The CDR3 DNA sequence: TGTGCCACCAGCGAGGGAGCAGTTATCTATGGCTACACCTTC. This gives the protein CATSEGAVIYGYTF.

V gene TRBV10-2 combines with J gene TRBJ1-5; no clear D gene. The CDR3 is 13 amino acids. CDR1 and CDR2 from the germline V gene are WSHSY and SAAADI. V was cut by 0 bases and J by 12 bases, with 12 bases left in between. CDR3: CASSESRAVGQHF. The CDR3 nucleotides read TGCGCCAGCAGTGAGTCGAGGGCAGTCGGCCAGCATTTT.

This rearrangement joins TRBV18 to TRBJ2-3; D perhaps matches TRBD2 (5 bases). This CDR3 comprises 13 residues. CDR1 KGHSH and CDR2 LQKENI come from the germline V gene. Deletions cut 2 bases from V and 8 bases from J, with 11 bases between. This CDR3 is CASSPDGGLTQYF. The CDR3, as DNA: TGTGCCAGCTCACCAGACGGAGGCCTTACGCAGTATTTT. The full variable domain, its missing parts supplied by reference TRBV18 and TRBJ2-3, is NAGVMQNPRHLVRRRGQEARLRCSPMKGHSHVYWYRQLPEEGLKFMVYLQKENIIDESGMPKERFSAEFPKEGPSILRIQQVVRGDSAAYFCASSPDGGLTQYFGPGTRLTVL.

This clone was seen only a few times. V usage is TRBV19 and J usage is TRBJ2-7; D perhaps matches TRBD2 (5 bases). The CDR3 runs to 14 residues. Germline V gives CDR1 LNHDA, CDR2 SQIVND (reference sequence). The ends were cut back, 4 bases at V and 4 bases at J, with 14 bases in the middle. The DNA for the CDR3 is TGTGCCAGTAGTAAATACACCCGGACTTACGAGCAGTACTTC. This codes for CASSKYTRTYEQYF.

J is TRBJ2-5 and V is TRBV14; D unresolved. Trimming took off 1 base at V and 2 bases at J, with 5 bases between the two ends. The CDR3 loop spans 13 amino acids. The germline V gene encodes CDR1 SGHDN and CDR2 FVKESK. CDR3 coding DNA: TGTGCCAGCAGCCAAGGACTGCAAGAGACCCAGTACTTC. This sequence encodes CASSQGLQETQYF.

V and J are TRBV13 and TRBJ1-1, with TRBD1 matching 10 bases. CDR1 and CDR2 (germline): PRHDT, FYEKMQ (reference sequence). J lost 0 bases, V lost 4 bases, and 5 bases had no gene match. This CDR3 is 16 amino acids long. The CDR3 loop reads CASSWDRGLMNTEAFF. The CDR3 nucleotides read TGTGCCAGCAGCTGGGACAGGGGCCTAATGAACACTGAAGCTTTCTTT. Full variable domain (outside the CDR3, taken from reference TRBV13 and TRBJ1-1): AAGVIQSPRHLIKEKRETATLKCYPIPRHDTVYWYQQGPGQDPQFLISFYEKMQSDKGSIPDRFSAQQFSDYHSELNMSSLELGDSALYFCASSWDRGLMNTEAFFGQGTRLTVV.

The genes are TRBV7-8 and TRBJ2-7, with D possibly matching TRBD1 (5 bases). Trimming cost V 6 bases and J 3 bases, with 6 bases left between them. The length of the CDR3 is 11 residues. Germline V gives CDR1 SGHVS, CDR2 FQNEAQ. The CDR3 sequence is CASRTDYEQYF. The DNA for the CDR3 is TGTGCCAGCAGGACAGACTACGAGCAGTACTTC.

The CDR3, as DNA: TGTGCCAGCAGCTTGGATCCCCGGGAGCAGTACTTC. Its translation is CASSLDPREQYF. The V and J genes are TRBV5-4 and TRBJ2-7; no definite D call. Trimming took off 0 bases at V and 7 bases at J, with 8 bases between the two ends. This CDR3 region has 12 residues. In germline, CDR1 is SGHNT, CDR2 YYREEE (reference sequence).

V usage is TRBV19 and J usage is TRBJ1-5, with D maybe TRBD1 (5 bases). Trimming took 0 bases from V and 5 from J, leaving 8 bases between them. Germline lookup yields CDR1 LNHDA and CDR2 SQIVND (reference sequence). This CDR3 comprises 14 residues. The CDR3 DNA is TGTGCCAGTAGTATAGATGGGGGGTATCAGCCCCAGCATTTT. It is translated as CASSIDGGYQPQHF.

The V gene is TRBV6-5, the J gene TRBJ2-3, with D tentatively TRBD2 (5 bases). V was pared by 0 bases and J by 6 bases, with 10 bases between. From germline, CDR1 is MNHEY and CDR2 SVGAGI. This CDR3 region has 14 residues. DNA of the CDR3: TGTGCCAGCAGTTACTCGATTGGCGGGGATACGCAGTATTTT. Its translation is CASSYSIGGDTQYF.

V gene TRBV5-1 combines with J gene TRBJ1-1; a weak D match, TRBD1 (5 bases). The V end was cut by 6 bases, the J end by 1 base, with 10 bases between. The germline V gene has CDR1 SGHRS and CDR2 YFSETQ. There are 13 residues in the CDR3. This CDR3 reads CASIGATNTEAFF. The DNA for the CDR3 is TGCGCCAGCATAGGGGCGACGAACACTGAAGCTTTCTTT. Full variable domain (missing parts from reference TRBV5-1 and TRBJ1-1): KAGVTQTPRYLIKTRGQQVTLSCSPISGHRSVSWYQQTPGQGLQFLFEYFSETQRNKGNFPGRFSGRQFSNSRSEMNVSTLELGDSALYLCASIGATNTEAFFGQGTRLTVV.

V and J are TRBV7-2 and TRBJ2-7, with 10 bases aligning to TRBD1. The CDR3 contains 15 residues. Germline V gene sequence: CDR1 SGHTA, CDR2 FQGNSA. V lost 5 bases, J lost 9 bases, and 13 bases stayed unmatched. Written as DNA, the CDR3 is TGTGCCAGCAGCCTAGGGACAGGGGATAACCCCGGGCAGTACTTC. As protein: CASSLGTGDNPGQYF.

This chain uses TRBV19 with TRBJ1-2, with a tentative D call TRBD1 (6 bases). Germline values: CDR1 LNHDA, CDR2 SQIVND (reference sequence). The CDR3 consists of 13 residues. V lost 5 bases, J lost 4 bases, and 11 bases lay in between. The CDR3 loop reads CASSGGHPYGYTF. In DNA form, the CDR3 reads TGTGCCAGTAGTGGGGGACATCCCTATGGCTACACCTTC.

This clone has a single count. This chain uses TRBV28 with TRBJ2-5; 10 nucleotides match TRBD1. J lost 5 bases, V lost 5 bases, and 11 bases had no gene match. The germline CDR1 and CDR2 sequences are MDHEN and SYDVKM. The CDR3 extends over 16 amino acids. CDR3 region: CASSTRDRGFTETQYF. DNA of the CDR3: TGTGCCAGCAGTACCCGGGACAGGGGATTTACGGAGACCCAGTACTTC.

The DNA of the CDR3 is TGTGCCAGCAGCTGGGGGGAGGGAGAGACCCAGTACTTC. The encoded protein is CASSWGEGETQYF. The V gene is TRBV2, the J gene TRBJ2-5; TRBD2 matches 7 bases. This CDR3 has 13 amino acids. From germline, CDR1 is SNHLY and CDR2 FYNNEI. Trimming at V came to 6 bases and at J to 4 bases, leaving 5 bases not matched to a gene.

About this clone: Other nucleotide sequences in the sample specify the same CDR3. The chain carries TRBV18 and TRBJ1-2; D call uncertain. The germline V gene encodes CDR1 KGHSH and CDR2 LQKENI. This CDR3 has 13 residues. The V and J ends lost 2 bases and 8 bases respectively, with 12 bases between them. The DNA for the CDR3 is TGTGCCAGCTCACCAGTTGCTGGGAGGGGCTACACCTTC. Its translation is CASSPVAGRGYTF.

In DNA, the CDR3 is TGTGCCAGCAGCTTAGAATTCCTATACACAGATACGCAGTATTTT. Protein product: CASSLEFLYTDTQYF. The chain uses TRBV11-1 and TRBJ2-3, with unresolved D. From germline, CDR1 is SGHAT and CDR2 FQDESV (reference sequence). CDR3 length equals 15 residues. The V gene lost 1 base and the J gene lost 2 bases, with 10 bases spanning the gap.